One sample yielded the 11 T cell receptor beta chains listed below, sequenced in a study of blood T cell repertoires in COVID-19 (dated by TCRdb to the early 2020s). The method was the immunoSEQ multiplex PCR assay. TCRdb retrieved this table from immuneACCESS and kept in-frame rearrangements only. Not all clones are present; in checked studies, unresolved V genes account for under half, and no reason is known for the remainder. The sample profile shows some 200,000 clones; over 75% of them were found once. The ten largest clones add up to around 5.7% of the sample. The sequenced sample consisted of peripheral blood. The receptors stem from a man older than 75 with acute or convalescent COVID-19.

In this sample, this clone turned up once. The chain is built from TRBV19 and TRBJ1-5, with D unclear. This CDR3 comprises 13 residues. From germline, CDR1 is LNHDA and CDR2 SQIVND (reference sequence). Trimming removed 1 base at V and 3 bases at J, with 4 bases between. The CDR3 here is CASSIGHNQPQHF. The CDR3 coding sequence is TGTGCCAGTAGTATAGGACACAATCAGCCCCAGCATTTT.

This clone occurred a few times. The chain joins TRBV12-3 or TRBV12-4 to TRBJ1-2; D not resolved. The CDR3 is 12 amino acids. Trimming removed 2 bases from V and 4 bases from J, with 5 bases in between. The chain's CDR3 is CASSLTFYGYTF. In nucleotides, the CDR3 is TGTGCCAGCAGTTTAACTTTCTATGGCTACACCTTC.

The gene calls are TRBV12-5 and TRBJ2-5, with 7 bases that match TRBD2. The CDR3 sequence is 14 residues long. The germline V gene encodes CDR1 LGHNT and CDR2 FRNRAP. V lost 6 bases and J lost 5; bases outside the gene matches: 9. The CDR3 is CASGLGLEWETQYF. CDR3 nucleotides: TGTGCTAGTGGGCTCGGACTAGAGTGGGAGACCCAGTACTTC. The variable domain in full, completed from reference TRBV12-5 and TRBJ2-5, reads DARVTQTPRHKVTEMGQEVTMRCQPILGHNTVFWYRQTMMQGLELLAYFRNRAPLDDSGMPKDRFSAEMPDATLATLKIQPSEPRDSAVYFCASGLGLEWETQYFGPGTRLLVL.

V is TRBV7-2 and J is TRBJ1-4; the match to TRBD1 covers 8 bases. The trim removed 3 bases at V and 7 bases at J, leaving 4 bases unmatched. The CDR3 spans 14 residues. The V gene's germline CDR1 is SGHTA and CDR2 FQGNSA. CDR3 in DNA: TGTGCCAGCAGCTTTACAGGGGGTAGTGAAAAACTGTTTTTT. It encodes CASSFTGGSEKLFF.

The J gene is TRBJ2-4, the V gene TRBV30; D remains ambiguous. The CDR3 length is 12 residues. Germline loops: CDR1 GTSNPN, CDR2 SVGIG (reference sequence). V shed 0 bases and J shed 4 bases, with 4 bases lying between them. The CDR3 sequence is CAWSVQKNIQYF. CDR3 nucleotide sequence: TGTGCCTGGAGTGTACAAAAAAACATTCAGTACTTC.

The chain uses TRBV3-1 (or the pseudogene TRBV3-2) and TRBJ2-2; 8 nucleotides line up with TRBD1. CDR3 length: 16 amino acids. V was clipped by 2 bases and J by 4 bases; unmatched bases: 6. CDR1 is LGHDT, CDR2 YNNKEL, per germline (reference sequence). DNA for the CDR3: TGTGCCAGCAGCCAAAATTGGGACAGGCTCACCGGGGAGCTGTTTTTT. Translating it yields CASSQNWDRLTGELFF.

This clone was recorded once. V usage is TRBV3-1 (or the pseudogene TRBV3-2) and J usage is TRBJ2-7; tentative D call: TRBD2 (5 bases). The CDR3 covers 13 residues. V shed 8 bases and J shed 0 bases, with 11 bases lying between them. The germline CDR1 and CDR2 sequences are LGHDT and YNNKEL (reference sequence). CDR3 DNA sequence: TGTGCCAGCGAGGACTTGGCCTCCTACGAGCAGTACTTC. Its translation: CASEDLASYEQYF.

The J gene is TRBJ2-3, the V gene TRBV11-3; TRBD2 matches at 15 bases. From germline, CDR1 is SGHNT and CDR2 YENEEA. The CDR3 consists of 16 residues. J gave up 4 bases and V 5 bases, and 4 bases lay outside the gene matches. CDR3 sequence (DNA): TGTGCCAGCAGCGAAGGACTAGCGGGAGGGTCAGATACGCAGTATTTT. Encoded protein: CASSEGLAGGSDTQYF.

V is TRBV5-4 and J is TRBJ2-3, with D possibly matching TRBD2 (6 bases). In germline, CDR1 is SGHNT, CDR2 YYREEE (reference sequence). V lost 4 bases to trimming and J lost 2 bases, with 17 bases between them. There are 16 residues in the CDR3. The DNA for the CDR3 is TGTGCCAGCAGCCGAAACGGGGGAGGCCCCACAGATACGCAGTATTTT. This encodes CASSRNGGGPTDTQYF. Looking up the rest from reference TRBV5-4 and TRBJ2-3 gives the full variable domain: ETGVTQSPTHLIKTRGQQVTLRCSSQSGHNTVSWYQQALGQGPQFIFQYYREEENGRGNFPPRFSGLQFPNYSSELNVNALELDDSALYLCASSRNGGGPTDTQYFGPGTRLTVL.

This chain joins TRBV18 and TRBJ2-3; 9 nucleotides match TRBD2. V trimming: 4 bases; J trimming: 1 base; junction bases outside the gene matches: 9. Looked up from germline, CDR1 is KGHSH and CDR2 is LQKENI. This CDR3 has 17 amino acids. CDR3 region: CASSQLGLALGTDTQYF. The DNA of the CDR3 is TGTGCCAGCTCACAACTAGGACTAGCGTTGGGCACAGATACGCAGTATTTT.

This chain links TRBV5-8 with TRBJ1-3; TRBD1 aligns across 7 bases. This CDR3 region has 15 residues. V was pared by 2 bases and J by 4 bases, with 6 bases of the junction left unmatched. Germline assignment: CDR1 SGHTS and CDR2 YDEGEE. CDR3 nucleotide sequence: TGTGCCAGCAGCTTCGACAGGGCAGCGGGAAACACCATATATTTT. Its protein is CASSFDRAAGNTIYF. The variable domain in full, with the rest retrieved from reference TRBV5-8 and TRBJ1-3, is EAGVTQSPTHLIKTRGQQATLRCSPISGHTSVYWYQQALGLGLQFLLWYDEGEERNRGNFPPRFSGRQFPNYSSELNVNALELEDSALYLCASSFDRAAGNTIYFGEGSWLTVV.